The T cell receptor (beta chain) under discussion was sequenced for a study of T cell repertoires in cytomegalovirus infection (dated by TCRdb to between 2019 and 2020). Study-level background: The peptide stimulations were aimed at well-studied HLA-B-restricted epitopes as well as recently identified HLA-C-restricted CMV epitopes, whose presentation resists viral immunomodulation. The HLA type of each donor mattered for the analysis, because public TCR beta signatures pointed to carriage of CMV infection along with the matching HLA type. On the study overall, not on this receptor specifically: The ex vivo response was dominated by HLA-C-restricted CMV-specific TCR beta clonotypes, and the single most frequent clonotype in two of eight donors was supplied by these HLA-C-restricted clonotypes. Carriers of CMV infection plus the relevant HLA type were discriminated by the cumulative frequency of public TCR beta family members in the study cohort and in an independent approximately 350-donor cohort.

This clonotype has a count of ten or more. Its cognate antigen has yet to be identified. Base quality data are lacking; no much larger clone is found one base away. Reading the label with the study, this specimen's treatment or condition is: in vitro stimulation with specific CMV peptide epitopes to enrich CMV-specific T cells. The germline V gene encodes CDR1 SGHVS and CDR2 FQNEAQ. Clipping removes 5 bases from V and 3 bases from J, with 4 as the unmatched junction base count. The CDR3 runs 14 amino acids, cysteine and phenylalanine included. Left in the record is the CDR3 DNA by itself, 42 bases read in frame from the first base. TCRdb lists the instrument as Illumina HiSeq 1500. In-frame beta chains were kept once TCRdb had trimmed the public reads at Q25 with fastp and called clones with MiXCR. Every distinct CDR3 protein forms one entry, paired with its most common genes and DNA. The sample data list 700,000 to 850,000 distinct CDR3 sequences, and about 31% of these were observed just once. Of the sample, roughly 12% is held by the ten largest clones.

This clonotype originated in a human donor in good health (CMV status not recorded). Some clones in this sample may be carry-over from other donors' samples. The sequence joins TRBV7-8 to TRBJ2-5; the central 9 bases match TRBD1. The input for sequencing was cultured CD8+ T cells from PBMCs, taken from culture after CMV antigen stimulation. The CDR3 protein sequence reads: CASSAWTGEETQYF. The DNA sequence is given as TGTGCCAGCAGCGCCTGGACAGGGGAAGAGACCCAGTACTTC.